One sample yielded the 32 T cell receptor beta chains listed below, sequenced in a study of patients and donors after allogeneic stem cell transplantation. TCRdb reprocessed the RT-PCR reads via MiXCR and lists one record per CDR3 protein. The sample yields 150,000 or so distinct CDR3 sequences, 24% seen once. The sequenced sample was blood, either unsorted or a sorted T cell fraction (not recorded which). The receptors derive from a human donor who was either an allogeneic HSCT recipient or a stem cell or donor lymphocyte infusion donor (not recorded which). It is not recorded whose cells these are; they may come from a transplant donor.

This clonotype was counted a few times. The gene calls are TRBV20-1 and TRBJ2-7; maybe TRBD2 (5 bases). Per germline, CDR1 DFQATT and CDR2 SNEGSKA (reference sequence). The ends were cut back, 2 bases at V and 4 bases at J, with 18 bases in the middle. The CDR3 runs 15 residues. The CDR3 DNA reads TGCAGTGCTAGAAACAGAGAGTGGGAGTTTTACGAGCAGTACTTC. Its protein is CSARNREWEFYEQYF.

The J gene is TRBJ2-5, the V gene TRBV29-1; D uncertain. The V gene's germline CDR1 is SQVTM and CDR2 ANQGSEA. Trimming left V 6 bases short and J 4 bases short, with 15 bases between. The CDR3 is made up of 13 amino acids. The CDR3 here is CSVGIGSAETQYF. The CDR3 DNA reads TGCAGCGTGGGGATTGGATCGGCAGAGACCCAGTACTTC.

J is TRBJ2-2 and V is TRBV6-1; 7 nucleotides line up with TRBD1. Germline CDR1 is MNHNS and CDR2 is SASEGT. The V gene end was trimmed by 5 bases and the J gene end by 4 bases; junction bases not matched to a gene: 7. The CDR3 covers 15 residues. The CDR3 protein is CASSPVPGGTGELFF. The CDR3 DNA reads TGTGCCAGCAGTCCCGTTCCAGGGGGCACCGGGGAGCTGTTTTTT.

The V gene is TRBV18, the J gene TRBJ1-2; possible D gene TRBD1, 5 bases. CDR3 length: 13 amino acids. V dropped 2 bases and J dropped 3 bases, with 7 bases sitting between them. The germline CDR1 and CDR2 sequences are KGHSH and LQKENI. The CDR3 spells CASSPSRDYGYTF. CDR3 bases: TGTGCCAGCTCACCAAGCAGGGACTATGGCTACACCTTC.

This clonotype was seen a handful of times. This chain joins TRBV5-1 and TRBJ2-3; 7 nucleotides align to TRBD2. V lost 5 bases and J lost 0; bases outside the gene matches: 6. The CDR3 sequence is 15 residues long. CDR1 and CDR2 from the germline V gene are SGHRS and YFSETQ. CDR3 residues: CASREGLVSTDTQYF. CDR3 nucleotides: TGCGCCAGCAGGGAAGGACTAGTGAGCACAGATACGCAGTATTTT.

This clonotype showed up just a few times. This rearrangement joins TRBV15 to TRBJ2-1; 11 nucleotides match TRBD2. V dropped 3 bases and J dropped 9; count of bases not matched to a gene: 4. This CDR3 is 14 amino acids long. CDR1 and CDR2 (germline): LNHNV, YYDKDF (reference sequence). CDR3 sequence (DNA): TGTGCCACCAGCAGGACTAGCGGGATTAGTGAGCAGTTCTTC. The encoded protein is CATSRTSGISEQFF.

This clonotype was observed at least ten times. This sequence joins TRBV20-1 and TRBJ1-2; no reliable D call. The germline gives CDR1 DFQATT, CDR2 SNEGSKA (reference sequence). Trimming pared 8 bases from V and 4 bases from J, leaving 23 bases between. The CDR3 runs 15 residues. The CDR3 loop reads CSILKEGLYGYGYTF. The DNA of the CDR3 is TGCAGTATATTGAAGGAGGGCCTCTATGGCTATGGCTACACCTTC.

This clonotype was detected only a few times. The chain is built from TRBV7-3 and TRBJ2-2; D is undetermined. The CDR3 runs 13 residues. Trimming left V 5 bases short and J 2 bases short, with 6 bases between. Germline-derived CDR1 and CDR2 are SGHTA and FQGTGA. CDR3 sequence: CASSQANTGELFF. CDR3 coding DNA: TGTGCCAGCAGCCAGGCAAACACCGGGGAGCTGTTTTTT. Variable domain in full (rest from reference TRBV7-3 and TRBJ2-2): GAGVSQTPSNKVTEKGKYVELRCDPISGHTALYWYRQSLGQGPEFLIYFQGTGAADDSGLPNDRFFAVRPEGSVSTLKIQRTERGDSAVYLCASSQANTGELFFGEGSRLTVL.

In its sample, this clonotype was seen a few times. The chain carries TRBV19 and TRBJ2-7, with a weak D call TRBD1 (6 bases). CDR1 is LNHDA, CDR2 SQIVND, per germline (reference sequence). This CDR3 contains 14 residues. Trimming removed 8 bases at V and 0 bases at J, with 14 bases between. The DNA of the CDR3 is TGTGCCAGTGGGAGAAGGGACACCTCCTACGAGCAGTACTTC. Translation gives CASGRRDTSYEQYF. Supplemented by reference TRBV19 and TRBJ2-7, the full variable domain reads DGGITQSPKYLFRKEGQNVTLSCEQNLNHDAMYWYRQDPGQGLRLIYYSQIVNDFQKGDIAEGYSVSREKKESFPLTVTSAQKNPTAFYLCASGRRDTSYEQYFGPGTRLTVT.

This clonotype occurred a few times. The chain joins TRBV19 to TRBJ1-2; D is unclear. The CDR3 runs 13 residues. V shed 4 bases and J shed 3 bases, with 9 bases lying between them. CDR1 is LNHDA, CDR2 SQIVND, per germline (reference sequence). CDR3 DNA: TGTGCCAGTAGTACCCCCGACGACTATGGCTACACCTTC. Translating it yields CASSTPDDYGYTF.

The rearrangement joins TRBV12-3 or TRBV12-4 to TRBJ1-2; D possibly corresponds to TRBD1 (5 bases). The CDR3 spans 15 residues. Trimming took 5 bases from V and 4 from J, leaving 17 bases between them. This CDR3 reads CASSPAGREGYGYTF. The CDR3 nucleotides are TGTGCCAGCAGTCCAGCAGGGAGGGAGGGCTATGGCTACACCTTC.

In this sample, this clonotype turned up a few times. The chain recombines TRBV7-2 with TRBJ2-1; D is undetermined. V was trimmed by 2 bases and J by 8 bases, leaving 13 bases between them. Germline values: CDR1 SGHTA, CDR2 FQGNSA. The CDR3 covers 14 residues. CDR3 sequence: CASSLLFVGDEQFF. In DNA form, the CDR3 reads TGTGCCAGCAGCTTATTGTTCGTCGGCGATGAGCAGTTCTTC. The full variable domain, its missing parts supplied by reference TRBV7-2 and TRBJ2-1, is GAGVSQSPSNKVTEKGKDVELRCDPISGHTALYWYRQSLGQGLEFLIYFQGNSAPDKSGLPSDRFSAERTGGSVSTLTIQRTQQEDSAVYLCASSLLFVGDEQFFGPGTRLTVL.

The V gene is TRBV7-2, the J gene TRBJ1-2; 7 positions match TRBD1. Germline CDR1 reads SGHTA; CDR2 reads FQGNSA. Unmatched junction bases numbered 10, after V lost 5 bases and J lost 4 bases. This CDR3 is built from 15 residues. This CDR3 is CASSNQRQGSYGYTF. CDR3 coding DNA: TGTGCCAGCAGCAACCAGCGACAGGGTAGCTATGGCTACACCTTC.

The V call is TRBV14, the J call TRBJ2-1; the D is unclear. The V gene's germline CDR1 is SGHDN and CDR2 FVKESK. The CDR3 spans 13 residues. V lost 1 base to trimming and J lost 3 bases, with 4 bases between them. The CDR3 coding sequence is TGTGCCAGCAGCCAAGTCAGCTACAATGAGCAGTTCTTC. Protein sequence: CASSQVSYNEQFF.

The DNA of the CDR3 is TGTGCCAGCAGTTTATGGGTCCCGCTCCGGGACAGGCGAAACACCGGGGAGCTGTTTTTT. The encoded protein is CASSLWVPLRDRRNTGELFF. The chain links TRBV12-3 or TRBV12-4 to TRBJ2-2; 8 bases line up with TRBD1. After removal of 2 bases from V and 2 bases from J, the junction contained 16 bases not matched to a gene. This CDR3 has 20 residues.

In this sample, this clonotype turned up a few times. This rearrangement joins TRBV7-3 to TRBJ1-2; perhaps TRBD1 as D (6 bases). V lost 1 base, J lost 3 bases, and 9 bases lay in between. CDR1 is SGHTA, CDR2 FQGTGA, per germline. This CDR3 spans 14 amino acids. This CDR3 reads CASSLIAGDYGYTF. The CDR3 DNA is TGTGCCAGCAGCTTAATCGCAGGGGACTATGGCTACACCTTC.

The V gene is TRBV28, the J gene TRBJ2-3, with D tentatively TRBD1 or TRBD2 (5 bases each). Germline loops: CDR1 MDHEN, CDR2 SYDVKM. The V end was cut by 5 bases, the J end by 6 bases, with 15 bases between. This CDR3 has 14 amino acids. This chain's CDR3 is CASSRLGRGDTQYF. Here the CDR3 DNA reads TGTGCCAGCAGTCGGCTGGGACGGGGTGATACGCAGTATTTT.

This clonotype was detected a few times. The chain has TRBV7-9 and TRBJ1-6; D uncertain. Trimming shortened V by 5 bases and J by 14 bases, and 10 bases separated the two germline ends. Germline CDR1 is SEHNR and CDR2 is FQNEAQ (reference sequence). The CDR3 has 11 amino acids. This CDR3 reads CASSPLGALHF. Here the CDR3 DNA reads TGTGCCAGCAGCCCGCTTGGGGCCCTCCACTTT.

The chain is built from TRBV6-6 and TRBJ1-5, with D possibly matching TRBD1 (5 bases). In germline, CDR1 is MNHNY, CDR2 SVGAGI (reference sequence). This CDR3 has 14 residues. V was pared by 7 bases and J by 5 bases, with 15 bases between. The CDR3 here is CASMGRDGHQPQHF. The CDR3, as DNA: TGTGCCAGCATGGGACGGGACGGACATCAGCCCCAGCATTTT.

The sample holds many counts of this clonotype. The rearrangement joins TRBV20-1 to TRBJ1-6; possibly TRBD1 for D (5 bases). The CDR3 is 13 residues long. Trimming took off 6 bases at V and 6 bases at J, with 12 bases between the two ends. Germline CDR1 reads DFQATT; CDR2 reads SNEGSKA (reference sequence). The DNA of the CDR3 is TGCAGTGCCTCGGACATACTTAATTCACCCCTCCACTTT. Encoded protein: CSASDILNSPLHF.

This clonotype showed up just a few times. This chain uses TRBV5-1 with TRBJ1-6; D unclear. Germline values: CDR1 SGHRS, CDR2 YFSETQ. The CDR3 contains 15 residues. Trimming pared 2 bases from V and 0 bases from J, leaving 6 bases between. CDR3 loop: CASSFFISYNSPLHF. CDR3 nucleotide sequence: TGCGCCAGCAGCTTCTTCATCTCCTATAATTCACCCCTCCACTTT.

In its sample, this clonotype was seen many times. J is TRBJ2-2 and V is TRBV28, with TRBD2 as a possible D gene (5 bases). The CDR3 has 14 amino acids. The ends were cut back, 7 bases at V and 10 bases at J, with 19 bases in the middle. In germline, CDR1 is MDHEN, CDR2 SYDVKM. The CDR3 protein is CASTFGGKELELFF. DNA of the CDR3: TGTGCCAGCACCTTCGGAGGTAAAGAGTTGGAGCTGTTTTTT.

Concerning this clonotype: One end of the junction varies from germline; a read error may be responsible. The chain links TRBV29-1 to TRBJ2-7; 9 bases fit TRBD1. Germline V CDR1 and CDR2: SQVTM, ANQGSEA. The length of the CDR3 is 12 residues. The CDR3 DNA reads TGCAGCGCCGGGACAGGGTCCTCCGAGCAGTACTTC. It specifies CSAGTGSSEQYF.

There are a few counts of this clonotype. The chain has TRBV14 and TRBJ2-2; D call uncertain. In germline, CDR1 is SGHDN, CDR2 FVKESK. The CDR3 runs to 13 residues. V gave up 6 bases and J gave up 2 bases, with 7 bases separating them. The CDR3: CASSGVNTGELFF. DNA for the CDR3: TGTGCCAGCAGTGGGGTTAACACCGGGGAGCTGTTTTTT.

The chain couples TRBV7-6 to TRBJ2-7; unclear D gene. Germline CDR1 SGHVS, CDR2 FNYEAQ. The V end was cut by 0 bases, the J end by 2 bases, with 5 bases between. The CDR3 totals 13 residues. The CDR3 here is CASSLALPYEQYF. The CDR3 coding sequence is TGTGCCAGCAGCTTAGCTTTGCCCTACGAGCAGTACTTC.

The V gene is TRBV11-2, the J gene TRBJ2-5; 8 nucleotides match TRBD2. Germline values: CDR1 SGHAT, CDR2 FQNNGV. The CDR3 runs to 14 residues. V shed 4 bases, J shed 5 bases, and the junction held 6 bases outside the gene matches. The DNA for the CDR3 is TGTGCCAGCAGCTCCGGGAGACTAGCGGAGACCCAGTACTTC. Encoded protein: CASSSGRLAETQYF.

The gene calls are TRBV28 and TRBJ1-2; D gene uncertain. V was cut by 2 bases and J by 4 bases, with 8 bases left in between. The CDR3 spans 13 residues. Germline V gene sequence: CDR1 MDHEN, CDR2 SYDVKM. The CDR3 bases are TGTGCCAGCAGTTTAGCTGCTCCCTATGGCTACACCTTC. This codes for CASSLAAPYGYTF.

This clonotype was picked up a small number of times. This chain links TRBV6-5 with TRBJ1-5; D is undetermined. CDR3 length: 15 residues. CDR1 is MNHEY and CDR2 is SVGAGI in the germline V gene. Trimming pared 6 bases from V and 2 bases from J, leaving 14 bases between. The CDR3 DNA reads as TGTGCCAGCAGCCCGGAGGGAGGAGGCAATCAGCCCCAGCATTTT. This encodes CASSPEGGGNQPQHF.

This rearrangement joins TRBV7-2 to TRBJ2-5; perhaps TRBD1 as D (6 bases). Trimming left V 4 bases short and J 3 bases short, with 9 bases between. CDR3 length equals 13 residues. Germline CDR1 SGHTA, CDR2 FQGNSA. Here the CDR3 DNA reads TGTGCCAGCAGCTCTTACAGGGAAGAGACCCAGTACTTC. Its protein is CASSSYREETQYF.

The V call is TRBV5-1, the J call TRBJ1-4, with 12 bases identical to TRBD1. The length of the CDR3 is 15 residues. Trimming at V came to 4 bases and at J to 8 bases, leaving 6 bases not matched to a gene. CDR1 and CDR2 from the germline V gene are SGHRS and YFSETQ. The DNA of the CDR3 is TGCGCCAGCAGCGCAGGGGACAGGGGGCGAGAAAAACTGTTTTTT. Amino acid sequence: CASSAGDRGREKLFF.

This clonotype was counted between two and nine times. The genes are TRBV5-1 and TRBJ2-2; 7 bases agree with TRBD2. The germline V gene encodes CDR1 SGHRS and CDR2 YFSETQ. V shed 4 bases, J shed 6 bases, and the junction held 18 bases outside the gene matches. The CDR3 runs 18 residues. CDR3 loop: CASSPLGAGLDVAGELFF. CDR3 coding DNA: TGCGCCAGCAGCCCTCTCGGAGCGGGACTGGATGTCGCCGGGGAGCTGTTTTTT.

The rearrangement links TRBV5-1 to TRBJ2-3; possible D gene TRBD2, 7 bases. The CDR3 spans 17 residues. V was cut by 0 bases and J by 5 bases, with 19 bases left in between. Per germline, CDR1 SGHRS and CDR2 YFSETQ. CDR3: CASSLAGAGALQDTQYF. DNA for the CDR3: TGCGCCAGCAGCTTGGCCGGGGCGGGGGCCCTACAAGATACGCAGTATTTT.